Listed here is a single T cell receptor (beta chain). This clone's antigen is unknown. Base qualities are not at hand, and no much larger clone is one base apart. This sample is part of a study of cytomegalovirus exposure and HLA in healthy donors listed by TCRdb under 2017. Background on the whole study: An earlier analysis of approximately 640 of the donors reported about 250 Gb of sequence data and roughly 110 million unique TCR beta sequences from about 200 million T cells. Roughly 300 gigabases of sequencing data and approximately 84 million unique TCR sequences were included in an early release covering about 700 HLA-typed donors. Of the roughly 400 genotyped donors, approximately 83% fell in the genetic ancestry cluster associated with self-reported Caucasian donors. The study aimed to test whether cataloging public T cell receptors could reveal signatures of past pathogen exposure. The T cell repertoires of several hundred subjects were profiled by immunosequencing and related to cytomegalovirus serostatus. Along with the approximately 650-subject first cohort, a separate validation cohort of around 120 different subjects was used. The study combined high-throughput TCR immunosequencing, statistical association of individual TCRs with disease status, and machine learning to predict cytomegalovirus infection status. A later analysis re-examined previously published TCR beta repertoires from about 670 donors and added high-resolution HLA genotyping to investigate patterns of TCR occurrence. Rather than using new phenotypic data, the later analysis identified candidate immune exposures from TCR beta sequences and from how often those sequences occurred across donors. An earlier analysis of roughly 580 of the donors used high-throughput TCR beta sequencing to judge whether each TCR beta V gene segment behaved as functional or pseudogenic. Donor age, sex, ethnicity and CMV serostatus were collected together with the repertoire data. Genome-wide SNP genotypes for about 65% of the roughly 670 donors were used in a later genetic analysis, which treated that subset as a discovery cohort. Every repertoire in the discovery cohort had been generated on one and the same sequencing platform. Class I and class II HLA loci were covered by the typing at four-digit resolution. Typing coverage differed by locus: A, B, C, DRB1 and DQB1 were typed in roughly 629-630 donors, DQA1 in around 500, DPA1 in approximately 600, and DPB1 in approximately 450. Five DR-DQ haplotypes were treated as single units for association and clustering because of strong linkage in the cohort. Across some 400 genotyped donors of the cohort, an average of about 240,000 unique TCR beta nucleotide sequences per donor were sequenced, and roughly 20% of those sequences were non-productive.

Library generation was performed with the immunoSEQ multiplex PCR assay. A mixture of 60 forward primers for TCR Vbeta segments and 13 reverse primers for TCR Jbeta segments was used in the multiplex PCR. The CDR3 region of rearranged TCR beta genes was amplified from genomic DNA with a multiplex PCR assay. The amplified TCR beta libraries were sequenced on the Illumina HiSeq System as 87-base-pair reads. Under the source paper's analysis protocol: A later analysis counted about 76 million unique TCR beta chains across the 666 repertoires, and about 10 million of these chains were shared by at least two donors. A nearest-neighbor algorithm error-corrected the raw reads and collapsed the reads into unique sequences, merging closely related sequences to remove PCR and sequencing errors. CDR3 sequences were aligned to IMGT reference sequences to assign V, D and J gene segments. Each retained sequence needed at least a six-nucleotide match to both a V gene segment and a J gene segment. Rearrangements were called productive when the CDR3 lacked stop codons and stayed in frame with V and J; all others were non-productive. CDR3 was defined by IMGT convention, running from the second conserved V-encoded cysteine to the conserved J-encoded phenylalanine. The earlier analysis of approximately 500 of the donors excluded sequences that lacked an unambiguous match to a single V gene segment. In an earlier analysis of 587 of the donors, V segments were called functional above 56.7% productive rearrangements and were called segregating when the between-donor standard deviation exceeded 5%. A statistical classification framework was built for diagnosing cytomegalovirus status from the catalog of TCR beta chain sequences. V and J gene assignment, in a later analysis, came from comparing TCR nucleotide sequences with IMGT/GENE-DB human TR gene sequences. Using the TCRdist pipeline, a later analysis assigned CDR3 sequences along with most-parsimonious VDJ recombination scenarios. In a later analysis, each TCR beta chain was defined by its CDR3 amino acid sequence together with its V-gene family, and reads lacking a unique V-gene family were excluded. A later analysis removed 550 to 700 highly shared, low-generation-probability nucleotide sequences to deal with suspected cross-contamination and a sequencing artifact. For each public chain, a later analysis derived a clonal expansion index from normalized ranks of inferred template counts within each repertoire. A later analysis computed generation probabilities with a VDJ recombination model fitted to out-of-frame rearrangements, and checked the results against IGoR. In a later analysis, TCR-TCR, TCR-HLA and TCR-CMV co-occurrence was scored with hypergeometric tests, and a repertoire-size bias correction was applied to TCR pairs. False discovery rates were estimated in a later analysis by permuting HLA or CMV assignments 20 times. In a later analysis, co-occurring TCRs were grouped with DBSCAN, and TCRdist sequence similarity was added when clustering was performed within HLA-allele-positive subsets. Repertoires with fewer than 30,000 or more than 120,000 public chains, plus five repertoires with anomalous nucleotide sharing, were excluded from co-occurrence clustering. The table was pulled from immuneACCESS by TCRdb, which kept in-frame rearrangements only. Such tables lose some clones; where checked, under half of the loss comes from unresolved V genes, and the rest has no known cause. The V and J calls and clone size were taken over from that table, and D and trimming were inferred from the DNA. This sample has approximately 150,000 clones in its table, and approximately 82% of those were observed once. Over 9.5% of the sample is held by the ten biggest clonotypes.

In total, approximately 610 healthy bone marrow donors made up the cohort. All cohort members were sampled while nominally healthy, although unrecorded immune exposures were likely present. The donor was CMV seropositive and belonged to the group of 250 to 300 seropositive cohort members. Each donor provided a peripheral blood sample, and peripheral blood mononuclear cells were used for TCR beta sequencing. The Qiagen DNeasy Blood Extraction Kit was used to extract genomic DNA from the blood cell samples. The germline V gene encodes CDR1 SGHAT and CDR2 FQNNGV. V drops 2 bases and J drops 3 bases, leaving 13 bases in between. Spanning cysteine to phenylalanine, the CDR3 consists of 15 amino acids. The entry retains the CDR3 DNA only, 45 bases that are in frame from base 1. The study at large found these results: In an earlier analysis of over 550 of the donors, most TCR beta V segments were observed in productive rearrangements about 90% or about 30% of the time, broadly matching IMGT annotations. The only immune exposure information available for the cohort was CMV serostatus. The cohort was sequenced for TCR beta chains only, and without alpha or paired-chain data the features that could be detected were limited. Specific HLA alleles were associated with 15,000 to 20,000 TCR beta sequences at a false discovery rate of 0.05 in a later analysis. The earlier analysis of some 560 of the donors excluded over 15 rarely observed V segments, including chromosome 9 orphons, because counts were too low. Because the 87-base-pair reads could not distinguish some IMGT-functional V segments, including TRBV6-2 and TRBV6-3, those segments were excluded. Because HLA typing was missing for some donors at each locus, association tests included only the typed subset. In the study, some 180 TCR beta chains were listed as associated with cytomegalovirus. While some public TCRs were present in many individuals, most TCR sequences turned up only very rarely across donors. A further reported finding was that TCR beta sequences accurately predicted the HLA-A and HLA-B alleles for most subjects in the first cohort. Linkage disequilibrium might explain the correlated functional status among segregating V segments, but an unknown experimental factor could not be excluded. In a later analysis, HLA-associated TCR beta chains showed more clonal expansion and lower generation probabilities than non-associated chains that were equally common. In a later genetic analysis, a missense DCLRE1C variant was associated with V-gene and J-gene trimming of TCR beta chains, and the association was replicated in an independent cohort. A cluster of highly shared sequence variants was judged likely to represent a technical artifact of the sequencing pipeline. According to a later analysis, most CMV-associated TCR beta chains appeared to be HLA-restricted, and the HLA associations seemed to be driven largely by CMV exposure. A later genetic analysis reported fewer N-insertions in productive TCRs among donors in an Asian-associated ancestry cluster than the approximately 700-donor mean. The classifier was reported to diagnose cytomegalovirus status with high specificity and sensitivity in both the original and validation cohorts. When HLA alleles, especially DR and DQ, strongly co-occurred, attributing TCR associations to individual alleles was difficult. In vitro tests confirmed that a few of the cytomegalovirus-associated TCR beta chains recognize cytomegalovirus antigens. Several of the top co-occurrence clusters appeared to be linked to parvovirus B19, influenza, CMV and Epstein-Barr virus, according to a later analysis. Presence/absence analyses assumed roughly uniform sequencing depth across donors, an assumption that may not hold. In a later analysis, the rate of TCR association differed among HLA loci, with DRB1 alleles having the most associated TCRs and HLA-C alleles having the fewest. According to the authors, the approach could potentially be generalized to other disease states and immunological phenotypes.

The sample comprised PBMCs. The chain couples TRBV11-2 to TRBJ1-1; no D gene is confidently identified. This TCR derives from a woman aged 55-70 years in good health and CMV-seropositive. The CDR3 protein: CASSLTGFPDTEAFF. The DNA sequence follows: TGTGCCAGCAGCTTAACGGGGTTCCCAGACACTGAAGCTTTCTTT.